These 22 T cell receptor beta chains were all obtained from the same sample, sequenced in a study of Graves' ophthalmopathy and Graves' hyperthyroidism. RNA transcripts served as template for amplifying TCR beta CDR3 sequences. Scientists carried out first-round RT-PCR using HTBI primers and then a second-round multiplex PCR. TCRdb re-called the multiplex PCR reads through MiXCR, storing one row per CDR3 protein. Of about 1.2 million distinct CDR3 sequences listed, 35% to 40% are singletons. Sequencing was performed on peripheral blood or thyroid tissue (not recorded which). The receptors shown here come from an adult man with Graves' hyperthyroidism.

This clonotype was detected many times. The genes are TRBV5-8 and TRBJ1-1; D uncertain. The length of the CDR3 is 15 residues. The germline V gene has CDR1 SGHTS and CDR2 YDEGEE. The V and J ends lost 0 bases and 0 bases respectively, with 9 bases between them. The CDR3 nucleotides are TGTGCCAGCAGCTTGGTGGGAGCTATGAACACTGAAGCTTTCTTT. Translation: CASSLVGAMNTEAFF.

The chain uses TRBV2 and TRBJ2-6, with D unresolved. The CDR3 is 13 amino acids. V lost 5 bases and J lost 12, with 14 bases in between. Germline V CDR1 and CDR2: SNHLY, FYNNEI. The CDR3 reads CASSREGWGVLTF. The CDR3 coding sequence is TGTGCCAGCAGTAGGGAAGGTTGGGGCGTCCTGACTTTC.

This clonotype was recorded at least ten times. The chain couples TRBV9 to TRBJ1-3, with D unresolved. CDR3 length: 14 residues. With 3 bases removed from V and 0 bases from J, the gap between germline ends came to 7 bases. Germline CDR1 reads SGDLS; CDR2 reads YYNGEE. Written as DNA, the CDR3 is TGTGCCAGCAGCGCGGAGGACTCTGGAAACACCATATATTTT. Protein product: CASSAEDSGNTIYF.

The table lists this clonotype with many counts. The CDR3 DNA reads as TGTGCCAGCAGCTTAGGCCCAGGACTAGCGGGAGATGGTGGGGAGCTGTTTTTT. Protein: CASSLGPGLAGDGGELFF. The chain is built from TRBV7-3 and TRBJ2-2, with 13 bases lining up with TRBD2. V shed 2 bases, J shed 8 bases, and the junction held 11 bases outside the gene matches. The CDR3 sequence is 18 residues long. Germline V lookup: CDR1 SGHTA, CDR2 FQGTGA.

The rearrangement uses TRBV2 and TRBJ1-5; no clear D gene. In germline, CDR1 is SNHLY, CDR2 FYNNEI. V was clipped by 8 bases and J by 2 bases, with 13 bases between them. The CDR3 has 14 residues. CDR3 protein: CASSGPRGNQPQHF. The CDR3 bases are TGTGCCAGCTCCGGGCCTAGAGGCAATCAGCCCCAGCATTTT. The full variable domain, its missing parts supplied by reference TRBV2 and TRBJ1-5, is EPEVTQTPSHQVTQMGQEVILRCVPISNHLYFYWYRQILGQKVEFLVSFYNNEISEKSEIFDDQFSVERPDGSNFTLKIRSTKLEDSAMYFCASSGPRGNQPQHFGDGTRLSIL.

The chain joins TRBV5-1 to TRBJ2-7; perhaps TRBD2 as D (6 bases). V lost 0 bases, J lost 5 bases, and 12 bases lay in between. The CDR3 contains 14 residues. Germline assignment: CDR1 SGHRS and CDR2 YFSETQ. CDR3 sequence (DNA): TGCGCCAGCAGCTTGGATAGCGGTAGGAACGAGCAGTACTTC. This encodes CASSLDSGRNEQYF.

This chain joins TRBV4-1 and TRBJ1-2; tentative D call: TRBD1 (6 bases). CDR1 and CDR2 (germline): MGHRA, YSYEKL. V gave up 3 bases and J gave up 8 bases, with 13 bases separating them. The CDR3 totals 13 residues. DNA for the CDR3: TGCGCCAGCAGCCAGGTGGACAGCCGGGGCTACACCTTC. Amino acid sequence: CASSQVDSRGYTF.

The V and J genes are TRBV6-5 and TRBJ1-2; D might be TRBD1 (6 bases). V was clipped by 6 bases and J by 2 bases, with 19 bases between them. Germline V lookup: CDR1 MNHEY, CDR2 SVGAGI. The CDR3 has 16 amino acids. The CDR3 reads CASRGPRQAVNYGYTF. In nucleotides, the CDR3 is TGTGCCAGCAGGGGCCCCCGACAGGCCGTGAACTATGGCTACACCTTC.

Only a few counts were recorded for this clonotype. The chain has TRBV7-2 and TRBJ2-7; 11 nucleotides align to TRBD2. CDR1 SGHTA and CDR2 FQGNSA come from the germline V gene. This CDR3 has 16 residues. The V and J ends lost 5 bases and 3 bases, in that order; junction bases with no gene match: 9. The CDR3 protein is CASSQDHSGRDYEQYF. The CDR3 DNA sequence: TGTGCCAGCAGCCAAGATCATAGCGGGAGGGACTACGAGCAGTACTTC.

This chain links TRBV7-9 with TRBJ1-2; 7 bases are shared with TRBD1. The CDR3 runs 16 residues. V shed 5 bases and J 4 bases; nucleotides not matched to a gene: 13. CDR1 is SEHNR, CDR2 FQNEAQ, per germline (reference sequence). The CDR3 DNA reads TGTGCCAGCAGCCAAGCAGGACTATCAGGGGGCTATGGCTACACCTTC. Protein: CASSQAGLSGGYGYTF. Full variable domain (remainder filled in from reference TRBV7-9 and TRBJ1-2): DTGVSQNPRHKITKRGQNVTFRCDPISEHNRLYWYRQTLGQGPEFLTYFQNEAQLEKSRLLSDRFSAERPKGSFSTLEIQRTEQGDSAMYLCASSQAGLSGGYGYTFGSGTRLTVV.

This clonotype was observed many times. J is TRBJ1-1 and V is TRBV5-8; D gene ambiguous. CDR3 length equals 14 residues. Trimming took off 4 bases at V and 8 bases at J, with 18 bases between the two ends. Germline V lookup: CDR1 SGHTS, CDR2 YDEGEE. The CDR3 region is CASSPPDPKIEAFF. The CDR3 nucleotides read TGTGCCAGCAGCCCGCCCGACCCGAAGATCGAAGCTTTCTTT.

This clonotype was recorded only once. A much larger clone differs from this one at a single base, so this may be a read error. V gene TRBV2 combines with J gene TRBJ1-4; D is ambiguous. The V and J ends lost 0 bases and 0 bases respectively, with 17 bases between them. The CDR3 consists of 19 residues. Germline lookup yields CDR1 SNHLY and CDR2 FYNNEI. As DNA, the CDR3 is TGTGCCAGCAGTGAAGCGTCTGAGACATTGAGATCAACTAATGAAAAACTGTTTTTT. This sequence encodes CASSEASETLRSTNEKLFF.

This clonotype was observed many times. The chain couples TRBV18 to TRBJ1-1; D unresolved. The CDR3 length is 13 residues. Germline assignment: CDR1 KGHSH and CDR2 LQKENI. V was clipped by 8 bases and J by 0 bases, with 10 bases between them. The CDR3 nucleotides are TGTGCCAGCAGTCCGGGCCTGAACACTGAAGCTTTCTTT. Translated, it gives CASSPGLNTEAFF.

This clonotype was observed at least ten times. The chain has TRBV9 and TRBJ1-3; D remains unclear. Per germline, CDR1 SGDLS and CDR2 YYNGEE. With 2 bases removed from V and 5 bases from J, the gap between germline ends came to 8 bases. The CDR3 sequence is 13 residues long. This CDR3 reads CASSVGPRNTIYF. The CDR3 DNA follows: TGTGCCAGCAGCGTTGGTCCTAGAAACACCATATATTTT.

This rearrangement joins TRBV10-3 to TRBJ1-2; D not certain. The CDR3 runs to 10 residues. Between the trimmed V and J ends, which lost 3 bases and 12 bases, there was a span of 8 bases. Germline V gene data show CDR1 as ENHRY and CDR2 as SYGVKD. The CDR3 is CAISDEGNTF. The DNA for the CDR3 is TGTGCCATCAGTGACGAAGGAAACACCTTC.

The chain couples TRBV20-1 to TRBJ2-7; 10 positions agree with TRBD2. V shed 0 bases, J shed 4 bases, and the junction held 3 bases outside the gene matches. CDR3 length: 14 amino acids. Germline CDR1 and CDR2: DFQATT and SNEGSKA (reference sequence). As DNA, the CDR3 is TGCAGTGCTAGAGATGGGACTAGCGAATACGAGCAGTACTTC. This gives the protein CSARDGTSEYEQYF.

This clonotype appeared a few times. J is TRBJ1-6 and V is TRBV18; TRBD1 matches at 12 bases. Germline V gene lookup returns CDR1 KGHSH and CDR2 LQKENI. Germline trimming cut 3 bases from V and 9 bases from J; bases unmatched to any gene: 6. This CDR3 has 16 amino acids. DNA of the CDR3: TGTGCCAGCTCACCGACCGGGACAGGGGGCGGTTCACCCCTCCACTTT. It specifies CASSPTGTGGGSPLHF.

In this sample, this clonotype turned up many times. DNA for the CDR3: TGTGCCAGCAGCTTAGGGACAGGAACTTATAGGCAGTACTTC. Protein product: CASSLGTGTYRQYF. J is TRBJ2-7 and V is TRBV7-7; 7 nucleotides agree with TRBD1. The CDR3 runs 14 residues. The germline gives CDR1 SSHAT, CDR2 FNYEAQ (reference sequence). The ends lost 1 base at V and 9 bases at J; junction bases unmatched: 9.

This sequence joins TRBV5-1 and TRBJ1-1; unclear D gene. The CDR3 has 13 residues. Trimming took off 2 bases at V and 11 bases at J, with 16 bases between the two ends. Per germline, CDR1 SGHRS and CDR2 YFSETQ. CDR3 in DNA: TGCGCCAGCAGCTTCACGGCAGGCGATCAGGCTTTCTTT. The encoded protein is CASSFTAGDQAFF.

This clonotype was seen a handful of times. CDR3 DNA sequence: TGCAGCGTTGATGCAGGGTCTGGCTACACCTTC. Translated, it gives CSVDAGSGYTF. This chain links TRBV29-1 with TRBJ1-2, with D possibly TRBD1 on 5 matching bases. The V gene's germline CDR1 is SQVTM and CDR2 ANQGSEA. The CDR3 totals 11 residues. Trimming took off 3 bases at V and 7 bases at J, with 9 bases between the two ends.

About this clonotype itself: One base away lies a much larger clone, so this may be a sequencing read error. V gene TRBV24-1 combines with J gene TRBJ2-7; 9 bases are shared with TRBD1. This CDR3 spans 14 amino acids. The germline V gene encodes CDR1 KGHDR and CDR2 SFDVKD. CDR3 in DNA: TGTTCCAGCAGCCCATGGGACAGGGTCTACGAGCAGTACTTC. Translated, it gives CSSSPWDRVYEQYF.

This clonotype showed up just a few times. The chain is built from TRBV20-1 and TRBJ2-7; TRBD2 aligns across 7 bases. J was trimmed by 3 bases and V by 1 base; bases with no gene match: 6. This CDR3 comprises 14 residues. Germline V gene data show CDR1 as DFQATT and CDR2 as SNEGSKA (reference sequence). The CDR3 coding sequence is TGCAGTGCTAGAGGGCTAGCGGCAATCTACGAGCAGTACTTC. It translates to CSARGLAAIYEQYF.